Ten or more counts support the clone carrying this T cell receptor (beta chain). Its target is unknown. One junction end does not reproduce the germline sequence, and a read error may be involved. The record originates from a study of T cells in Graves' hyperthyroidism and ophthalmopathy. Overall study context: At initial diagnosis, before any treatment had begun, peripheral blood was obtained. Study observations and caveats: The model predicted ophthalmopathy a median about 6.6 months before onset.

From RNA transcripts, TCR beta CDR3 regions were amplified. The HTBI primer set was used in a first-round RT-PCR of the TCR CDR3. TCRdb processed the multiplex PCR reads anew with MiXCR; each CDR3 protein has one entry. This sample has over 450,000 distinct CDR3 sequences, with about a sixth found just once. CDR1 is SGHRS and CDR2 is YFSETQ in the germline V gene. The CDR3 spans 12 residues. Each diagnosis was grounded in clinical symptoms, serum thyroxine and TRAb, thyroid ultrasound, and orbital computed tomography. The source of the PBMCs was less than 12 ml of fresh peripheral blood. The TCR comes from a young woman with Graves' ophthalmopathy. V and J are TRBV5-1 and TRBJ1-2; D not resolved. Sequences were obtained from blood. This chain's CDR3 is CASSPTNYGYTF. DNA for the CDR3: TGTGCCAGCAGTCCGACTAACTATGGCTACACCTTC. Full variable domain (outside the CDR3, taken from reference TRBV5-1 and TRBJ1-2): KAGVTQTPRYLIKTRGQQVTLSCSPISGHRSVSWYQQTPGQGLQFLFEYFSETQRNKGNFPGRFSGRQFSNSRSEMNVSTLELGDSALYLCASSPTNYGYTFGSGTRLTVV.